These 15 T cell receptor beta chains came from one sample sequenced in a study of blood T cell repertoires in COVID-19. Clones were read by immunoSEQ multiplex PCR, and TCRdb kept only the in-frame ones, dropping some. The data contain over 80,000 clones, around 86% of them singletons. The sample was peripheral blood. All receptors derive from a man aged 50 to 60 with acute or convalescent COVID-19.

The chain joins TRBV13 to TRBJ2-7; TRBD2 agrees at 7 bases. Germline V gives CDR1 PRHDT, CDR2 FYEKMQ (reference sequence). The CDR3 is made up of 14 amino acids. V lost 2 bases and J lost 5; bases outside the gene matches: 6. CDR3: CASSLPGRLNEQYF. The DNA for the CDR3 is TGTGCCAGCAGCTTACCCGGGAGGCTCAACGAGCAGTACTTC.

This clone was observed once. V gene TRBV5-1 combines with J gene TRBJ1-2, with D uncertain. The CDR3 sequence is 15 residues long. Germline V CDR1 and CDR2: SGHRS, YFSETQ. V lost 0 bases, J lost 5 bases, and 14 bases lay in between. Here the CDR3 reads CASSLDGRPGYGYTF. The CDR3 region has the DNA TGCGCCAGCAGCTTGGATGGCAGGCCGGGGTATGGCTACACCTTC.

The chain combines TRBV4-1 with TRBJ1-2, with D hard to call. V lost 2 bases and J lost 4, with 17 bases in between. The CDR3 length is 16 residues. Germline V gene data show CDR1 as MGHRA and CDR2 as YSYEKL. CDR3 sequence (DNA): TGCGCCAGCAGCCAACTATATTCAGGCTACCCCTATGGCTACACCTTC. It yields the protein CASSQLYSGYPYGYTF.

The J gene is TRBJ2-7, the V gene TRBV3-1 (or the pseudogene TRBV3-2); 12 bases fit TRBD2. The CDR3 sequence is 15 residues long. V dropped 4 bases and J dropped 5; count of bases not matched to a gene: 6. CDR1 is LGHDT, CDR2 YNNKEL, per germline (reference sequence). CDR3 coding DNA: TGTGCCAGCAGCCGTGGACTAGCGGGAAACAACGAGCAGTACTTC. It is translated as CASSRGLAGNNEQYF.

J is TRBJ1-1 and V is TRBV7-9; D unresolved. Trimming took off 3 bases at V and 4 bases at J, with 15 bases between the two ends. The CDR3 has 15 residues. Germline CDR1 reads SEHNR; CDR2 reads FQNEAQ (reference sequence). The CDR3 DNA is TGTGCCAGCAGCTTCTTGGGAGGGCGCGGCACTGAAGCTTTCTTT. Encoded protein: CASSFLGGRGTEAFF.

The V gene is TRBV5-4, the J gene TRBJ2-7, with 11 bases identical to TRBD2. CDR1 and CDR2 (germline): SGHNT, YYREEE (reference sequence). CDR3 length equals 15 residues. The ends lost 4 bases at V and 7 bases at J; junction bases unmatched: 10. The CDR3 nucleotides read TGTGCCAGCAGCGAGCTAGCGGGAGGCCCAAGGGAGCAGTACTTC. Amino acids: CASSELAGGPREQYF. Full variable domain (missing parts from reference TRBV5-4 and TRBJ2-7): ETGVTQSPTHLIKTRGQQVTLRCSSQSGHNTVSWYQQALGQGPQFIFQYYREEENGRGNFPPRFSGLQFPNYSSELNVNALELDDSALYLCASSELAGGPREQYFGPGTRLTVT.

The chain carries TRBV6-6 and TRBJ1-5, with TRBD1 identical over 8 bases. Losses at the gene ends were 7 bases for V and 7 bases for J; bases not matched to a gene: 12. The germline gives CDR1 MNHNY, CDR2 SVGAGI (reference sequence). This CDR3 has 15 amino acids. Here the CDR3 reads CASIGTGRRDQPQHF. DNA of the CDR3: TGTGCCAGCATTGGGACAGGACGGAGGGACCAGCCCCAGCATTTT.

This chain connects TRBV18 to TRBJ1-2; TRBD1 matches 7 bases. V trimming: 5 bases; J trimming: 3 bases; junction bases outside the gene matches: 3. This CDR3 is built from 13 residues. From germline, CDR1 is KGHSH and CDR2 LQKENI. The CDR3 reads CASSTGQYYGYTF. The DNA of the CDR3 is TGTGCCAGCTCAACGGGACAGTACTATGGCTACACCTTC.

The chain couples TRBV19 to TRBJ2-7; 10 nucleotides match TRBD1. V dropped 8 bases and J dropped 1; count of bases not matched to a gene: 8. Germline values: CDR1 LNHDA, CDR2 SQIVND (reference sequence). This CDR3 comprises 15 residues. The CDR3 nucleotides are TGTGCCAGTCAATTCGGGACAGGGGAGTCCTACGAGCAGTACTTC. Translating it yields CASQFGTGESYEQYF.

The chain has TRBV6-6 and TRBJ2-7; TRBD1 agrees at 7 bases. Germline CDR1 reads MNHNY; CDR2 reads SVGAGI (reference sequence). The CDR3 spans 15 residues. Trimming cost V 2 bases and J 3 bases; bases outside gene matches: 7. CDR3 sequence (DNA): TGTGCCAGCAGTTACCCACAGGGGTCAAGCTACGAGCAGTACTTC. It codes for CASSYPQGSSYEQYF.

The gene calls are TRBV19 and TRBJ2-7; D possibly corresponds to TRBD2 (5 bases). This CDR3 has 18 residues. The germline V and J ends were trimmed by 3 bases and 0 bases, with 21 bases remaining between them. Germline CDR1 is LNHDA and CDR2 is SQIVND (reference sequence). CDR3 amino acids: CASSMVRGNGRSSYEQYF. As DNA, the CDR3 is TGTGCCAGTAGTATGGTCAGAGGGAACGGACGTAGCTCCTACGAGCAGTACTTC.

This clone was counted only a few times. This sequence joins TRBV29-1 and TRBJ1-1; weak D call: TRBD1 (5 bases). Per germline, CDR1 SQVTM and CDR2 ANQGSEA. Trimming left V 5 bases short and J 4 bases short, with 5 bases between. This CDR3 is built from 10 residues. The CDR3 bases are TGCAGCGTTAGGGGCACTGAAGCTTTCTTT. Residues: CSVRGTEAFF.

A few counts support this clone. V and J are TRBV7-2 and TRBJ1-6; the D is unclear. The CDR3 loop spans 16 amino acids. Trimming pared 7 bases from V and 6 bases from J, leaving 19 bases between. The germline gives CDR1 SGHTA, CDR2 FQGNSA. The DNA for the CDR3 is TGTGCCAGCAAATCCCAAAGCGCTGTTCCTAATTCACCCCTCCACTTT. Translating it yields CASKSQSAVPNSPLHF.

V usage is TRBV2 and J usage is TRBJ1-6, with D unresolved. Trimming took off 4 bases at V and 5 bases at J, with 3 bases between the two ends. CDR1 and CDR2 from the germline V gene are SNHLY and FYNNEI. The CDR3 loop spans 12 amino acids. CDR3 sequence: CASSGNNSPLHF. The CDR3 coding sequence is TGTGCCAGCAGTGGTAATAATTCACCCCTCCACTTT.

This chain uses TRBV19 with TRBJ2-5, with 9 bases aligning to TRBD2. In germline, CDR1 is LNHDA, CDR2 SQIVND (reference sequence). The length of the CDR3 is 15 residues. Unmatched junction bases numbered 3, after V lost 4 bases and J lost 0 bases. CDR3 region: CASSTWTSDQETQYF. CDR3 coding DNA: TGTGCCAGTAGTACGTGGACTAGCGACCAAGAGACCCAGTACTTC.